At least ten counts were recorded for the clone carrying this T cell receptor beta chain. Per germline, CDR1 SNHLY and CDR2 FYNNEI. V was clipped by 8 bases and J by 3 bases; unmatched bases: 7. The CDR3 contains 13 residues. Time point of the sample: persistent/refractory GD, antithyroid drugs over 5 years with positive TRAb. PBMC-derived RNA was used for the TCR library. The data were obtained in a study of regulatory T cells in long-lasting Graves disease. Both iRepertoire HTBI primers and Arm-PCR of CDR3 regions were used to build the TCR beta libraries. MiXCR, run by TCRdb on the multiplex PCR reads, gives a single entry per CDR3 protein. Of 300,000 to 500,000 distinct CDR3 sequences listed, around 21% are singletons.

The sequence was obtained from a female donor with Graves disease. The rearrangement joins TRBV2 to TRBJ2-7; 7 bases line up with TRBD1. Sequenced material: peripheral blood mononuclear cells (PBMCs), taken when the disease was refractory, from a patient treated with antithyroid drugs. The chain's CDR3 is CASESRDSYEQYF. CDR3 nucleotides: TGTGCCAGCGAGTCCCGGGACAGCTACGAGCAGTACTTC.